The present T cell receptor beta chain was sequenced within a study of blood T cell repertoires in COVID-19 (dated by TCRdb to 2019 to 2021). About the investigation overall: Collaborator samples came from the United States, Italy and Spain and covered acute and convalescent phases of COVID-19. The prospective study material was composed of cDNA or gDNA derived from T cells, B-cell-depleted T cells, or PBMCs. Subjects who had been exposed to COVID-19, were actively infected with it, or had recovered from it provided the deeply sampled blood TCRbeta repertoires that made up the dataset. The repertoires were released in a freely available public database meant as a resource for research on the immune response to SARS-CoV-2. Samples were obtained from the ongoing ImmuneRACE study (first 160 participants) and from 1,254 subjects provided by 6 global collaborators. A de-identified subject ID, COVID-19 status, age in years and sex were almost always included in the sample metadata. Where HLA class I and class II types were available, the types were taken from metadata supplied by the sample provider, not from assay-based typing.

Paper-wide results and their limitations: How much clinical and demographic metadata was included differed by source and by participant, and the metadata was provided uncurated.

In the case of this clone: What this receptor recognizes is not known. No base quality information exists; no much larger clone differs at one position.

Participants in the prospective study were aged about 18 to 100 years, lived in approximately 26 United States geographic areas, and enrolled through a virtual design. To assign participants to cohorts, the prospective study relied on clinical history that participants themselves reported in a screening survey and a study questionnaire. Recovered participants in ImmuneRACE Cohort 3 were defined as having two consecutive negative NP/OP PCR tests, clearance from a healthcare professional, or resolution of symptoms. In the prospective study, mobile phlebotomists collected whole blood, serum and a nasopharyngeal or oropharyngeal swab from each participant. Prospective study participants could optionally give additional blood draws and questionnaires over an approximately two-month period. Prospective study blood samples were shipped either frozen or at room temperature before DNA extraction. TCRbeta CDR3 regions were amplified from genomic DNA by means of the immunoSEQ Assay, a bias-controlled multiplex PCR. The original pipeline was this. The number of nucleated cells in each sample was estimated from the amplification of reference gene primers within the assay. To quantify the absolute abundance of each unique TCRbeta CDR3 rearrangement, sequence reads were collapsed and filtered. For each sample, productive Simpson clonality was calculated by taking the square root of Simpson's diversity index across productive rearrangements. Entries here come from immuneACCESS through TCRdb and include only in-frame sequences with V and J called. Some clones fail to appear in such tables; in the studies checked, an unresolved V gene covers under half of the shortfall, and the cause of the remainder is unknown. The DNA was the basis for D and trimming; V, J and clone size are from that table. Across this sample there are roughly 250,000 clones, with around 90% seen only once. Jointly, the top ten make up approximately 2% of the sample.

Trimming takes 1 base from V and 7 bases from J, and the germline ends sit 7 bases apart. The germline V gene provides CDR1 MNHEY and CDR2 SVGAGI. Spanning cysteine to phenylalanine, the CDR3 consists of 12 amino acids. Of all the DNA, just the CDR3 is kept, 36 bases in frame from base 1. This receptor chain uses TRBV6-5 and TRBJ1-1, with no confident D gene call. The sequenced material came from PBMCs or T cells enriched from blood (not recorded which). The sequence derives from a woman aged 18 to 35 who had recovered from COVID-19. The CDR3 sequence is CASSYLADEAFF. The sequence in DNA is TGTGCCAGCAGTTACTTGGCGGATGAAGCTTTCTTT.